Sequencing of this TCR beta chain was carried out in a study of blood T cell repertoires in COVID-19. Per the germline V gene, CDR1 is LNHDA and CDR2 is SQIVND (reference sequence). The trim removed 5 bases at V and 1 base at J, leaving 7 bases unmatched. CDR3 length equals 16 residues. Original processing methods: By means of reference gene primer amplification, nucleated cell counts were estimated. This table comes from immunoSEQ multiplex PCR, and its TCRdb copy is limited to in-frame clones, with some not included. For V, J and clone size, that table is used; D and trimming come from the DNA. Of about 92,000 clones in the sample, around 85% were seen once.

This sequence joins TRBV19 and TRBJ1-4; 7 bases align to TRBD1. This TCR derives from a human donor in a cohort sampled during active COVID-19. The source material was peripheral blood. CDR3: CASSPPRGETNEKLFF. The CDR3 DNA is TGTGCCAGTAGTCCCCCCAGGGGGGAAACTAATGAAAAACTGTTTTTT.